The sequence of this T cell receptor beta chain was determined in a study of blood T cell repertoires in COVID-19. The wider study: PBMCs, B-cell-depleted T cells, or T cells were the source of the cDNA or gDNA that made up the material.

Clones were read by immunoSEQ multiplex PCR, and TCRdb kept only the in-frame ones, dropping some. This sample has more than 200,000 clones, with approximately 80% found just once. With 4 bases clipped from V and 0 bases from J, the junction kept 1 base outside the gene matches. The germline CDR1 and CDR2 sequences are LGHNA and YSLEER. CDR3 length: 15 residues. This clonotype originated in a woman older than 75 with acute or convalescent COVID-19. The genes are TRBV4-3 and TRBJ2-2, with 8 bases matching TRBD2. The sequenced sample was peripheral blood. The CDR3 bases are TGCGCCAGCAGCCTAGCGGGGTCGAACACCGGGGAGCTGTTTTTT. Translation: CASSLAGSNTGELFF.